This passage covers 9 T cell receptor beta chains from one sample sequenced in a study of shared clonotypes between healthy human individuals. Produced via immunoSEQ multiplex PCR; TCRdb's table is partial and in-frame only. The sample has about 980,000 clones, 70% to 85% seen once. Sequencing input: memory CD4+ T cells sorted from blood. As for subset: CD45RA-negative fraction. Receptors originate from a man younger than 35 in good health.

V gene TRBV6-1 combines with J gene TRBJ2-2; D perhaps matches TRBD1 (6 bases). Per germline, CDR1 MNHNS and CDR2 SASEGT. The CDR3 spans 13 residues. The V end was cut by 9 bases, the J end by 8 bases, with 16 bases between. As DNA, the CDR3 is TGTGCCAGTATCGGACAGTCTCTGGGGGAGCTGTTTTTT. Its protein product is CASIGQSLGELFF.

The chain combines TRBV6-5 with TRBJ1-2; D possibly corresponds to TRBD1 (6 bases). The V end lost 5 bases, the J end lost 4 bases, and 17 bases lay between the germline ends. Per the germline V gene, CDR1 is MNHEY and CDR2 is SVGAGI. CDR3 length: 15 residues. In DNA form, the CDR3 reads TGTGCCAGCAGTCCCAGCGGGGGGGGCGGCTATGGCTACACCTTC. Encoded protein: CASSPSGGGGYGYTF.

The V call is TRBV5-1, the J call TRBJ2-2, with TRBD2 identical over 7 bases. There are 15 residues in the CDR3. Per the germline V gene, CDR1 is SGHRS and CDR2 is YFSETQ. With 5 bases clipped from V and 1 base from J, the junction kept 5 bases outside the gene matches. CDR3 DNA sequence: TGCGCCAGCAGTCGCACTAGCGTGAACACCGGGGAGCTGTTTTTT. Amino acid sequence: CASSRTSVNTGELFF.

The V and J genes are TRBV14 and TRBJ2-5; D perhaps matches TRBD2 (5 bases). Trimming took 3 bases from V and 4 from J, leaving 12 bases between them. Germline CDR1 and CDR2: SGHDN and FVKESK. There are 14 residues in the CDR3. The CDR3 coding sequence is TGTGCCAGCAGCCAGAGGGAGAGAAGAGAGACCCAGTACTTC. Translating it yields CASSQRERRETQYF.

The DNA of the CDR3 is TGCGCCAGCAGCGATGGACAGGTCTATTCACCCCTCCACTTT. Its protein is CASSDGQVYSPLHF. The J gene is TRBJ1-6, the V gene TRBV5-1, with TRBD1 matching over 7 bases. This CDR3 has 14 residues. Trimming at V came to 4 bases and at J to 8 bases, leaving 6 bases not matched to a gene. The germline V gene has CDR1 SGHRS and CDR2 YFSETQ.

This clone was recorded a few times. Different DNA sequences within this sample yield the same CDR3. The chain uses TRBV7-6 and TRBJ1-1; D gene unclear. Trimming cost V 3 bases and J 1 base, with 6 bases left between them. Germline CDR1 reads SGHVS; CDR2 reads FNYEAQ. The length of the CDR3 is 13 residues. CDR3 amino acids: CASSLQENTEAFF. The CDR3 DNA sequence: TGTGCCAGCAGCTTGCAGGAGAACACTGAAGCTTTCTTT.

V is TRBV27 and J is TRBJ2-4; weak D call: TRBD1 (6 bases). The CDR3 covers 12 residues. Germline loops: CDR1 MNHEY, CDR2 SMNVEV (reference sequence). V was pared by 3 bases and J by 15 bases, with 15 bases between. The CDR3 is CASSFRGQTWYF. The CDR3 bases are TGTGCCAGCAGTTTTCGAGGACAGACTTGGTACTTC.

For the CDR3, the DNA is TGCAGCGTTGAATCGGGTGAGGGGGATACGCAGTATTTT. This codes for CSVESGEGDTQYF. This chain connects TRBV29-1 to TRBJ2-3; D possibly uses TRBD1 or TRBD2 (5 bases each). CDR3 length: 13 residues. The germline CDR1 and CDR2 sequences are SQVTM and ANQGSEA. Trimming pared 2 bases from V and 6 bases from J, leaving 12 bases between.

The chain combines TRBV7-3 with TRBJ2-2; no definite D call. CDR3 length: 13 amino acids. Trimming stripped 1 base from V and 5 bases from J, with 5 bases between. Germline lookup yields CDR1 SGHTA and CDR2 FQGTGA. The CDR3 DNA sequence: TGTGCCAGCAGCTTAAGTGCGACCGGGGAGCTGTTTTTT. Its protein is CASSLSATGELFF.